The clone carrying this T cell receptor beta chain was detected ten times or more. The source of the sample is a study of T-cell reconstitution after alpha-beta-depleted transplantation in children. Unique molecular identifiers were built into the TCRbeta library. TCRdb re-derived calls from the PCR reads in MiXCR, one entry per CDR3 protein. The sample has roughly 590,000 distinct CDR3 sequences; 16% are singletons. The germline V and J ends were trimmed by 1 base and 3 bases, with 7 bases remaining between them. CDR1 is DFQATT, CDR2 SNEGSKA, per germline (reference sequence). The CDR3 sequence is 14 residues long.

The sequencing here drew on PBMCs from the stem cell graft donor, taken from the stem cell graft. The chain couples TRBV20-1 to TRBJ1-6; TRBD1 is a possible D gene (5 bases). The source of this sequence is a human donor who donated a stem cell graft to a child with acute myeloid leukemia. CDR3 DNA: TGCAGTGCTAGAGGGGACCTCTATAATTCACCCCTCCACTTT. Protein: CSARGDLYNSPLHF.